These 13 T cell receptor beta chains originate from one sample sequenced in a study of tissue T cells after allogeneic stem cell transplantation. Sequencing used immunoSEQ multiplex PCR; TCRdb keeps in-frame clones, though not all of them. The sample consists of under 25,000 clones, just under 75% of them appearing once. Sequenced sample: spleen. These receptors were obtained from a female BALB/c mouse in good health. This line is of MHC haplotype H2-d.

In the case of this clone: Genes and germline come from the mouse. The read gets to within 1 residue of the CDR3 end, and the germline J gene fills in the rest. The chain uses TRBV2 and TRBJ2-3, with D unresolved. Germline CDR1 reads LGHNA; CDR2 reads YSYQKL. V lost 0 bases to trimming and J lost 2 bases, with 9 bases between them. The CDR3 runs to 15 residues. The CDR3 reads CASSQESRDAETLYF. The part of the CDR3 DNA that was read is TGTGCCAGCAGCCAAGAATCAAGGGATGCAGAAACGCTGTAT.

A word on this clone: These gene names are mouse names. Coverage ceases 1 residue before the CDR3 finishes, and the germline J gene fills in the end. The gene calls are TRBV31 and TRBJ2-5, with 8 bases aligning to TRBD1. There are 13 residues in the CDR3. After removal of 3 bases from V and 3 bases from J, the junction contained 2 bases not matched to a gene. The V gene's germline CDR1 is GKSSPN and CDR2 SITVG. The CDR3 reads CAWSGDRQDTQYF. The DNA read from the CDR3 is TGTGCCTGGAGCGGGGACAGGCAAGACACCCAGTAC.

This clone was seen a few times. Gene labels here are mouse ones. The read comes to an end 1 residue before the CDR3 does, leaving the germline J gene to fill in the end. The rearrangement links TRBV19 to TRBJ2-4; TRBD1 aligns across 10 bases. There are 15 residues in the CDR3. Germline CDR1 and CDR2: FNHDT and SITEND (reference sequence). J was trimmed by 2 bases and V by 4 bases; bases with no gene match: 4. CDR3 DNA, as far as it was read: TGTGCCAGCAGTTCGGGACAGGGGTATCAAAACACCTTGTAC. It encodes CASSSGQGYQNTLY. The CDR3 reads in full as CASSSGQGYQNTLYF. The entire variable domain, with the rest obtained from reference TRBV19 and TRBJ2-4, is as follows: GGIITQTPKFLIGQEGQKLTLKCQQNFNHDTMYWYRQDSGKGLRLIYYSITENDLQKGDLSEGYDASREKKSSFSLTVTSAQKNEMAVFLCASSSGQGYQNTLYFGAGTRLSVL.

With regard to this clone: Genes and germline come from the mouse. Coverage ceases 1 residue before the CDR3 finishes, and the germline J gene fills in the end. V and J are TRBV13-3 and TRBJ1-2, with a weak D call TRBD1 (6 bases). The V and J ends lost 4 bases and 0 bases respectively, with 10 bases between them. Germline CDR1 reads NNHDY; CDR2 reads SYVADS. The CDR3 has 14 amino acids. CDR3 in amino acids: CASSPGTTNSDYTF. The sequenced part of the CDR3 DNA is TGTGCCAGCAGTCCTGGGACAACAAACTCCGACTACACC.

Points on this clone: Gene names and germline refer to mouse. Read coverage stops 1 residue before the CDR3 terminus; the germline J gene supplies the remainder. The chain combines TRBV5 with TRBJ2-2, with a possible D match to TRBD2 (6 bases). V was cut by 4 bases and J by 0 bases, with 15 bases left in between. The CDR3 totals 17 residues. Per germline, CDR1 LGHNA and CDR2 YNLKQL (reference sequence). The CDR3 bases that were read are TGTGCCAGCAGCCCTCCCACTGGGAGAGCAAACACCGGGCAGCTCTAC. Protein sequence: CASSPPTGRANTGQLY. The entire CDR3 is CASSPPTGRANTGQLYF.

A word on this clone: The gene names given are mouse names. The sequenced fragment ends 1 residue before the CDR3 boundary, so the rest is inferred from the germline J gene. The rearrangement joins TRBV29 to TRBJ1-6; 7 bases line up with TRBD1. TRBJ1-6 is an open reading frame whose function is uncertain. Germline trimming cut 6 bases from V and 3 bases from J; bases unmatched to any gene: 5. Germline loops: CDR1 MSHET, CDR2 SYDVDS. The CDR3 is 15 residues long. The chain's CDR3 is CASSAGTVYNSPLYF. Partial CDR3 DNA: TGTGCTAGCAGCGCCGGGACAGTCTATAATTCGCCCCTCTAC.

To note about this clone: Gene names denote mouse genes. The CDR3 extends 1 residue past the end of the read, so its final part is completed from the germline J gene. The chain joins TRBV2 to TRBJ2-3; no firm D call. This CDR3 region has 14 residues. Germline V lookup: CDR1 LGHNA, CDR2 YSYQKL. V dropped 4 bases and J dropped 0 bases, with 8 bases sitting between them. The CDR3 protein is CASSLLVSAETLYF. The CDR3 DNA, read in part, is TGTGCCAGCAGCCTCCTGGTTAGTGCAGAAACGCTGTAT.

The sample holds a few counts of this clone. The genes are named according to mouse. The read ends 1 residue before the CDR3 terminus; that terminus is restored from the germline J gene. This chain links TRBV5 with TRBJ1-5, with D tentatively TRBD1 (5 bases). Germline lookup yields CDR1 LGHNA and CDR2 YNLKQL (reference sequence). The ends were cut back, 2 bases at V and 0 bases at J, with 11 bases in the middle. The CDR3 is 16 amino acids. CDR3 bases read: TGTGCCAGCAGCCAACCATCGGACAATAACAACCAGGCTCCGCTT. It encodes CASSQPSDNNNQAPL. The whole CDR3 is CASSQPSDNNNQAPLF.

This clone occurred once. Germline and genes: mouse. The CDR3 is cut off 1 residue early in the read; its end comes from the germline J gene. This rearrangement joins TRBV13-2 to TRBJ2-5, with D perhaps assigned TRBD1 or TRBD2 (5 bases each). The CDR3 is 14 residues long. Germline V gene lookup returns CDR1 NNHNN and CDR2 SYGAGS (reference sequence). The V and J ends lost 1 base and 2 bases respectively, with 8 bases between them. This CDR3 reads CASGDLGRQDTQYF. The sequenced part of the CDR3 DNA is TGTGCCAGCGGTGATTTGGGGCGCCAAGACACCCAGTAC.

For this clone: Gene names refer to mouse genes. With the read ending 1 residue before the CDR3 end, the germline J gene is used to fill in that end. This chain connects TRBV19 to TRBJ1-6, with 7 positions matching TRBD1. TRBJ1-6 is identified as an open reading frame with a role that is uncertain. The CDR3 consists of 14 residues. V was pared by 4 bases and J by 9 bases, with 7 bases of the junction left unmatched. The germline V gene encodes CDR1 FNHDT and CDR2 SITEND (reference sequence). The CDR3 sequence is CASSPTGTPSPLYF. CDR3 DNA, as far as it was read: TGTGCCAGCAGTCCGACAGGGACCCCTTCGCCCCTCTAC.

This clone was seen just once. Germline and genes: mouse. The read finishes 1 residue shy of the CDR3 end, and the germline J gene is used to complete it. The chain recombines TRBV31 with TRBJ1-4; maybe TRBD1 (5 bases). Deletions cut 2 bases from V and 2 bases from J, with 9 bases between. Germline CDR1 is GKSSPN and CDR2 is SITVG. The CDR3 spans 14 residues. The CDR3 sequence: CAWSKRGSNERLFF. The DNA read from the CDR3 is TGTGCCTGGAGTAAGAGGGGATCCAACGAAAGATTATTT.

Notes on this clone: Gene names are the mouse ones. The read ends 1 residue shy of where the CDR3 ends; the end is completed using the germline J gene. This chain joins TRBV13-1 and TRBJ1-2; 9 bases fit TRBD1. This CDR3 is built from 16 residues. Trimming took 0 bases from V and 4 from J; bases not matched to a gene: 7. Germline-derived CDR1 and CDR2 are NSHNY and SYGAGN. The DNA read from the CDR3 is TGTGCCAGCAGTGATGCCGGGACAGGGTCAGTCTCCGACTACACC. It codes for CASSDAGTGSVSDYT. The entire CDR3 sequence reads CASSDAGTGSVSDYTF.

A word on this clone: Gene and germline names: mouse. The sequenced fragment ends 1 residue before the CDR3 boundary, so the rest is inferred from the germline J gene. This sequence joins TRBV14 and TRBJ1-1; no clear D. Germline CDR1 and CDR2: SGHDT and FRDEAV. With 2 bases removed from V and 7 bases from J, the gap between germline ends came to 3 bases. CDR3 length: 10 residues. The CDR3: CASSFGEVFF. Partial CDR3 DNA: TGTGCCAGCAGTTTTGGAGAAGTCTTC. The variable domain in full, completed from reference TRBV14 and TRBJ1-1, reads EAGVTQSPRYAVLQEGQAVSFWCDPISGHDTLYWYQQPRDQGPQLLVYFRDEAVIDNSQLPSDRFSAVRPKGTNSTLKIQSAKQGDTATYLCASSFGEVFFGKGTRLTVV.